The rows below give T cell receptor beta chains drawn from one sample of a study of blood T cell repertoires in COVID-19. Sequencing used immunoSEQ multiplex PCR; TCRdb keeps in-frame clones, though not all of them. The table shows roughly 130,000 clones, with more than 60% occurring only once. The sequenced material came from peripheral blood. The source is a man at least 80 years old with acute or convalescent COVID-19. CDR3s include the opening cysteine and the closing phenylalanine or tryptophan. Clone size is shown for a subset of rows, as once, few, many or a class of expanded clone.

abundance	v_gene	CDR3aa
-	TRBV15	CATSSGTGYEQYF
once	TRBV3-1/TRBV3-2	CASSQRGANEQFF
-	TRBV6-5	CASKAPGSRLEQYF
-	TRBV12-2	CASRLVNRRGTGAYGYTF
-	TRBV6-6	CASSQTGFGAVEF
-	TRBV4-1	CASRLGNTGELFF
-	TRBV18	CASSPRNRVEAFF
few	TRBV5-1	CASSLQGNQPQHF
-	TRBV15	CATSRLGGGPYNEQFF
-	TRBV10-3	CAIGDRGRGTGELFF
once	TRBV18	CASSPLRNTEAFF
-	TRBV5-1	CASSLVQGARAYEQYF
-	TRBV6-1	CASSEYRGGSPLHF
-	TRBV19	CASSSPGEKLFF
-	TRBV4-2	CASSQQGVEAKNIQYF
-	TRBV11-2	CASSLQGHYGYTF
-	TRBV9	CASSGTTGLQYF
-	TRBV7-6	CASSLSGTSGYNEQFF
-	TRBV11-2	CASSGQRGVAEQYF
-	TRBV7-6	CASSSLSGIIVTHEQFF
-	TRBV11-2	CASSQGQGGNEQFF
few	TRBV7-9	CASSLGTGAYEQYF
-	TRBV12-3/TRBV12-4	CASSTGSVGYTF
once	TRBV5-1	CASSLEGVSNQPQHF
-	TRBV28	CASSLGSGGAGVSKNIQYF
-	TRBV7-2	CASSLDRYNEQFF
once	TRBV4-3	CASSQDSGGELFF
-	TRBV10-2	CASSEPDSGSNQPQHF
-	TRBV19	CASSIRGQAYEQYF
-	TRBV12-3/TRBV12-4	CASSPSGNNEQFF
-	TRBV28	CASVPGFGYEQYF
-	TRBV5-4	CASSPRGGAKGTEAFF
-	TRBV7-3	CASSLSSGANTDTQYF
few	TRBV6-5	CASRSESNQPQHF
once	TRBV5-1	CASSVGDTTYNEQFF
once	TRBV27	CASGRSGGARVTYEQYF
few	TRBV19	CASSNRTGRLEQYF
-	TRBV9	CASSQLSDTQYF
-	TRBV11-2	CASSLESGGAETQYF
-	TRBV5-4	CASTNLDYGYTF
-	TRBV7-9	CASSFGTAGAQHF
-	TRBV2	CANLRLAGGPSYEQYF